The rows below give T cell receptor beta chains drawn from one sample of a study of regulatory T cells in long-lasting Graves disease. TCRdb called the multiplex PCR reads again in MiXCR, with one record for every CDR3 protein. There are fewer than 350,000 distinct CDR3 sequences in the sample; more than 15% occur only once, and approximately 35% lies in the top ten. The material was peripheral blood mononuclear cells (PBMCs), obtained at new diagnosis, from a patient treated with antithyroid drugs. Receptor source: a female donor with Graves disease. Both conserved end residues are part of each CDR3. A D gene is named only where the DNA matches it firmly. Clone size is not always given. Where it is, it says once, few, many or a class for expanded clones.

d_call clone_size j_call v_call cdr3_nt cdr3_aa
- - TRBJ2-3 TRBV20-1 TGCAGTGCTAGTTGGTTTGGCACAGATACGCAGTATTTT CSASWFGTDTQYF
- many TRBJ2-7 TRBV28 TGTGCCAGCAGTTTATCGGTGACCTACGAGCAGTACTTC CASSLSVTYEQYF
- many TRBJ1-2 TRBV28 TGTGCCAGCAACCCATACTATGGCTACACCTTC CASNPYYGYTF
TRBD1 - TRBJ2-1 TRBV14 TGTGCCACCAGCCAAGGGTGGACAGGGTCCTACGAGCAGTTCTTC CATSQGWTGSYEQFF
- medium-sized TRBJ2-3 TRBV18 TGTGCCAGCTCCTTTCGGGGGCAGAACACAGATACGCAGTATTTT CASSFRGQNTDTQYF
- - TRBJ1-6 TRBV14 TGTGCCAGCAGCCAAGATCTGACCGACAGACGTAACTATAATTCACCCCTCCACTTT CASSQDLTDRRNYNSPLHF
- many TRBJ2-1 TRBV5-1 TGCGCCAGCAGCCGGGACCGCCGGGATGAGCAGTTCTTC CASSRDRRDEQFF
- few TRBJ2-1 TRBV20-1 TGCAGTGCTAGCGCTTCTTTGGATGAGCAGTTCTTC CSASASLDEQFF
- many TRBJ2-2 TRBV29-1 TGCAGCGGCCGAAGTCAGACCGGGGAGCTGTTTTTT CSGRSQTGELFF
TRBD1 many TRBJ1-5 TRBV30 TGTGCCTGCTCGACAGGGGATCATCAGCCCCAGCATTTT CACSTGDHQPQHF
TRBD2 many TRBJ2-5 TRBV6-1 TGTGCCAGCAGTAGCGGGATACAAGAGACCCAGTACTTC CASSSGIQETQYF
- - TRBJ2-1 TRBV4-1 TGCGCCAGCAGCCAAGTGCAGAGGTTCGGTGATGAGCAGTTCTTC CASSQVQRFGDEQFF
- many TRBJ2-2 TRBV27 TGTGCCAGCAGTCCGATAGACCCCAGGGGCACCGGGGAGCTGTTTTTT CASSPIDPRGTGELFF
- many TRBJ2-5 TRBV3-1 TGTGCCAGCAGCCAAGATCGAATGGGACCGGGCGTAGAGACCCAGTACTTC CASSQDRMGPGVETQYF
- many TRBJ2-1 TRBV5-8 TGTGCCAGCAGCTCGGGGAGGAGGCACTACAATGAGCAGTTCTTC CASSSGRRHYNEQFF
- - TRBJ2-7 TRBV29-1 TGCAGCGTTGAGGACCCATACGAGCAGTACTTC CSVEDPYEQYF
- many TRBJ2-5 TRBV5-1 TGCGCCAGCAGCCCCAGACGGTCCCAAGAGACCCAGTACTTC CASSPRRSQETQYF
TRBD1 many TRBJ1-6 TRBV20-1 TGCAGTGCTAGAGATACAGGGGGCCGTTCACCCCTCCACTTT CSARDTGGRSPLHF
TRBD1 few TRBJ2-1 TRBV20-1 TGCAGTGCTATCCCGGACAGGTCTTCCTACGAGCAGTTCTTC CSAIPDRSSYEQFF
- many TRBJ1-1 TRBV12-3/TRBV12-4 TGTGCCAGCAACCCCCCGGACGGCCTGCCTGAAGCTTTCTTT CASNPPDGLPEAFF
- few TRBJ1-4 TRBV3-1 TGTGCCAGCAGCCGGGGTGAAAAACTGTTTTTT CASSRGEKLFF
TRBD2 many TRBJ2-1 TRBV11-3 TGTGCCAGCAGCCTCGGGACTAGCGGGAGGGATGAGCAGTTCTTC CASSLGTSGRDEQFF
- many TRBJ2-1 TRBV10-3 TGTGCCACCGAAGACATCTACAATGAGCAGTTCTTC CATEDIYNEQFF
- - TRBJ2-4 TRBV7-8 TGTGCCAGCAGCCCCTGGTATTCCAAAAACATTCAGTACTTC CASSPWYSKNIQYF
TRBD1 many TRBJ1-1 TRBV7-2 TGTGCCAGCAGCGTTAGGGGGCTCCCGAGTACTGAAGCTTTCTTT CASSVRGLPSTEAFF
TRBD1 many TRBJ2-1 TRBV29-1 TGCAGCGTTAACACCGGACAGGGGGCGCATAATGAGCAGTTCTTC CSVNTGQGAHNEQFF
- many TRBJ1-1 TRBV30 TGTGCCATGGGCAGGGACACTGAAGCTTTCTTT CAMGRDTEAFF
TRBD2 many TRBJ2-1 TRBV4-2 TGTGCCAGCAGCCAAGAGTCCTTTCCTAGCGGGAGCGGCAATGAGCAGTTCTTC CASSQESFPSGSGNEQFF
TRBD1 many TRBJ1-4 TRBV5-1 TGCGCCAGCAGCCTAAACAGGGGGTCAAATGAAAAACTGTTTTTT CASSLNRGSNEKLFF
- many TRBJ1-1 TRBV5-1 TGCGCCAGCAGCCCGTTGGGGGCCACGAACACTGAAGCTTTCTTT CASSPLGATNTEAFF
- - TRBJ2-7 TRBV19 TGTGCCAGTAGTATTAATGATAGAGGGGACGAGCAGTACTTC CASSINDRGDEQYF
- many TRBJ1-2 TRBV28 TGTGCCAGCAGTAAGACAGTCTATGGCTACACCTTC CASSKTVYGYTF
- many TRBJ1-1 TRBV2 TGTGCCAGCAGCTCTCGGGGGTCCACTGAAGCTTTCTTT CASSSRGSTEAFF
TRBD2 many TRBJ2-7 TRBV9 TGTGCCAGCAGCATAGCGGGGGGAGGGAGTAGCGAGCAGTACTTC CASSIAGGGSSEQYF
- many TRBJ2-2 TRBV10-1 TGCGCCAGCAGTGAAAGGGACATTACCGGGGAGCTGTTTTTT CASSERDITGELFF
TRBD2 many TRBJ2-1 TRBV20-1 TGCAGTGCTAGGCTAGCGGGAGGGAACAATGAGCAGTTCTTC CSARLAGGNNEQFF
TRBD1 many TRBJ2-5 TRBV6-1 TGTGCCAGCAGCCGCCCGGGACAGGGGGAGGAGACCCAGTACTTC CASSRPGQGEETQYF
TRBD1 few TRBJ2-7 TRBV28 TGTGCCAGCAGGATGACAGGGTCGGGCTACGAGCAGTACTTC CASRMTGSGYEQYF
TRBD1 many TRBJ1-1 TRBV30 TGTGCCTGGAGTGTCCACAGGGGGACCACTGAAGCTTTCTTT CAWSVHRGTTEAFF
TRBD1 many TRBJ2-3 TRBV6-1 TGTGCCAGTAGACAGGGGTTGAGCGCAGATACGCAGTATTTT CASRQGLSADTQYF
- many TRBJ1-4 TRBV9 TGTGCCAGCAGCTACGCCCAGGGAGCAACTAATGAAAAACTGTTTTTT CASSYAQGATNEKLFF
- many TRBJ2-6 TRBV2 TGTGCCAGCAGTGCCGCCGGGGGGCCTGGGGCCAACGTCCTGACTTTC CASSAAGGPGANVLTF
- many TRBJ1-2 TRBV28 TGTGCCAGCAGCCCCGGGGTTCTCAACTATGGCTACACCTTC CASSPGVLNYGYTF
- - TRBJ1-5 TRBV6-2/TRBV6-3 TGTGCCAGCAGTACATTACAGGGAAATCAGCCCCAGCATTTT CASSTLQGNQPQHF
TRBD2 few TRBJ2-7 TRBV7-6 TGTGCCAGCAGCTCCGGCCGGTGGGCTAGCGGGAGGGAGAGGAACGAGCAGTACTTC CASSSGRWASGRERNEQYF
TRBD2 many TRBJ2-3 TRBV28 TGTGCCAGCAGTTTTGAGCGGGAGGACACAGATACGCAGTATTTT CASSFEREDTDTQYF